These 9 T cell receptor beta chains came from one sample sequenced in a study of identifying expanded T cells in peripheral blood. The data were produced by immunoSEQ multiplex PCR, yet TCRdb's version contains in-frame clones alone and is incomplete. The sample lists about 80,000 clones, around 90% occurring once. Sequencing was performed on blood. The receptor source for this set is a person between 18 and 70 years old in good health.

For the CDR3, the DNA is TGTGCCAGCAGTGGGACAGTGGAACTGTTTTTT. This gives the protein CASSGTVELFF. The J gene is TRBJ1-4, the V gene TRBV9; TRBD1 agrees at 7 bases. Germline assignment: CDR1 SGDLS and CDR2 YYNGEE. The V gene end was trimmed by 5 bases and the J gene end by 12 bases; junction bases not matched to a gene: 4. This CDR3 has 11 amino acids.

The chain is built from TRBV7-7 and TRBJ2-2; D could derive from TRBD1 or TRBD2 (5 bases each). Trimming stripped 4 bases from V and 7 bases from J, with 16 bases between. CDR1 SSHAT and CDR2 FNYEAQ come from the germline V gene (reference sequence). CDR3 length equals 15 residues. The CDR3 protein is CASSSQEAGRGELFF. DNA of the CDR3: TGTGCCAGCAGCTCACAGGAGGCTGGTCGCGGGGAGCTGTTTTTT.

The rearrangement links TRBV4-2 to TRBJ2-1, with 8 bases identical to TRBD2. V was pared by 0 bases and J by 6 bases, with 10 bases of the junction left unmatched. Germline CDR1 and CDR2: LGHNA and YNFKEQ. The CDR3 is made up of 17 amino acids. Here the CDR3 reads CASSQELTAGGANEQFF. CDR3 coding DNA: TGTGCCAGCAGCCAAGAACTGACGGCGGGAGGTGCCAATGAGCAGTTCTTC.

This clone was seen a single time. The chain combines TRBV4-1 with TRBJ1-2, with D perhaps TRBD1 (6 bases). Germline lookup yields CDR1 MGHRA and CDR2 YSYEKL. The CDR3 has 17 amino acids. With 0 bases removed from V and 8 bases from J, the gap between germline ends came to 22 bases. The CDR3 sequence is CASSQDPSGGLGLGYTF. The CDR3 DNA reads TGCGCCAGCAGCCAAGACCCTTCGGGGGGGCTAGGGCTAGGCTACACCTTC.

The chain couples TRBV30 to TRBJ1-2, with 8 bases identical to TRBD1. The CDR3 has 13 residues. With 2 bases clipped from V and 6 bases from J, the junction kept 5 bases outside the gene matches. In germline, CDR1 is GTSNPN, CDR2 SVGIG (reference sequence). The DNA of the CDR3 is TGTGCCTGGAGTAGGGCAGGGGGCCATGGCTACACCTTC. It is translated as CAWSRAGGHGYTF.

The J gene is TRBJ2-7, the V gene TRBV18; either TRBD1 or TRBD2 may supply D (6 bases each). The CDR3 is 12 residues long. Trimming cost V 4 bases and J 6 bases, with 10 bases left between them. Germline values: CDR1 KGHSH, CDR2 LQKENI. The CDR3 here is CASSQRGAEQYF. CDR3 DNA: TGTGCCAGCTCACAAAGGGGGGCCGAGCAGTACTTC.

This clone was seen ten or more times. V and J are TRBV5-1 and TRBJ2-7; D perhaps matches TRBD2 (6 bases). This CDR3 spans 17 amino acids. The V end lost 3 bases, the J end lost 1 base, and 20 bases lay between the germline ends. CDR1 is SGHRS, CDR2 YFSETQ, per germline. CDR3 region: CASSSEKGLAQSYEQYF. The CDR3 DNA reads TGCGCCAGCAGCTCGGAGAAGGGACTGGCTCAATCCTACGAGCAGTACTTC.

The V call is TRBV11-3, the J call TRBJ1-1; D might be TRBD1 (6 bases). The CDR3 covers 14 residues. Germline CDR1 reads SGHNT; CDR2 reads YENEEA. The V and J ends lost 0 bases and 1 base respectively, with 6 bases between them. The CDR3 loop reads CASSLETGNTEAFF. For the CDR3, the DNA is TGTGCCAGCAGCTTAGAGACAGGGAACACTGAAGCTTTCTTT. The variable domain in full, with the rest retrieved from reference TRBV11-3 and TRBJ1-1, is EAGVVQSPRYKIIEKKQPVAFWCNPISGHNTLYWYLQNLGQGPELLIRYENEEAVDDSQLPKDRFSAERLKGVDSTLKIQPAELGDSAVYLCASSLETGNTEAFFGQGTRLTVV.

The V gene is TRBV30, the J gene TRBJ1-5; no reliable D call. Germline-derived CDR1 and CDR2 are GTSNPN and SVGIG (reference sequence). Between the trimmed V and J ends, which lost 5 bases and 8 bases, there was a span of 19 bases. This CDR3 has 14 amino acids. The chain's CDR3 is CAWASAGGGKPQHF. The CDR3 DNA sequence: TGTGCCTGGGCCTCCGCAGGCGGAGGAAAGCCCCAGCATTTT.